This T cell receptor (beta chain) was recorded in a study of blood T cell repertoires in COVID-19. Followed over time, Seattle patients had been enrolled while infection was active. CDR1 is SNHLY and CDR2 is FYNNEI in the germline V gene. CDR3 length: 12 residues. V was shortened by 6 bases and J by 8 bases, with 10 bases between the two germline ends. This clone appeared a single time. The assay was immunoSEQ multiplex PCR, and TCRdb's table has in-frame clones only and misses some. This sample carries over 85,000 clones, approximately 85% of them seen once, and the ten largest clones take around 3.3%.

The receptor's source is a woman at least 80 years old with COVID-19, enrolled during active disease. V usage is TRBV2 and J usage is TRBJ2-2; the D is unclear. Sequencing used peripheral blood. The CDR3 loop reads CASRPPAGELFF. CDR3 in DNA: TGTGCCAGCAGACCCCCAGCGGGGGAGCTGTTTTTT.